This entry lists 5 T cell receptor beta chains sequenced from one sample in a study of shared clonotypes between healthy human individuals. Only in-frame clones appear in the TCRdb table, and some are missing; sequencing was by immunoSEQ multiplex PCR. The table shows 550,000 to 800,000 clones, with around 91% occurring only once. Sequencing was carried out using memory CD8+ T cells from PBMCs. Subset given: CD45RO+ cells pooled with CCR7-negative TemRA cells. The receptor source for this set is a man between 18 and 29 years old in good health. Some clones in this sample may be carry-over from other donors' samples.

The sample holds a few counts of this clone. The CDR3 coding sequence is TGTGCCAGCTCACCTGGGGGGTTGCATGGCTACACCTTC. It encodes CASSPGGLHGYTF. This chain joins TRBV18 and TRBJ1-2; D possibly corresponds to TRBD1 (5 bases). The CDR3 consists of 13 residues. The germline V and J ends were trimmed by 3 bases and 6 bases, with 11 bases remaining between them. The germline gives CDR1 KGHSH, CDR2 LQKENI.

The V gene is TRBV29-1, the J gene TRBJ2-7; unclear D gene. This CDR3 has 11 amino acids. CDR1 and CDR2 (germline): SQVTM, ANQGSEA. V lost 1 base, J lost 7 bases, and 8 bases lay in between. The CDR3 DNA follows: TGCAGCGTTGAAGGCGGTACGGAGCAGTACTTC. This encodes CSVEGGTEQYF.

The CDR3 nucleotides are TGTGCCAGCAGCCTTAGCGGGAGAACCTACGAGCAGTACTTC. This codes for CASSLSGRTYEQYF. V is TRBV6-5 and J is TRBJ2-7; 9 bases agree with TRBD2. V was pared by 6 bases and J by 2 bases, with 5 bases of the junction left unmatched. The length of the CDR3 is 14 residues. CDR1 and CDR2 from the germline V gene are MNHEY and SVGAGI.

Notes on this clone: Distinct nucleotide sequences in the sample also encode this CDR3. CDR3 in amino acids: CASSEALGYEQYF. The CDR3, as DNA: TGTGCCAGCAGTGAAGCGCTTGGATACGAGCAGTACTTC. This chain joins TRBV6-1 and TRBJ2-7; D call uncertain. Trimming stripped 0 bases from V and 4 bases from J, with 7 bases between. The CDR3 spans 13 residues. The germline V gene has CDR1 MNHNS and CDR2 SASEGT.

J is TRBJ2-2 and V is TRBV9, with a possible D match to TRBD2 (7 bases). From germline, CDR1 is SGDLS and CDR2 YYNGEE. The V end lost 4 bases, the J end lost 6 bases, and 13 bases lay between the germline ends. This CDR3 is 14 amino acids long. The CDR3 DNA reads as TGTGCCAGCAGCCCGGGCGGGGGCGCCGGGGAGCTGTTTTTT. Translating gives CASSPGGGAGELFF. The full variable domain, its missing parts supplied by reference TRBV9 and TRBJ2-2, is DSGVTQTPKHLITATGQRVTLRCSPRSGDLSVYWYQQSLDQGLQFLIQYYNGEERAKGNILERFSAQQFPDLHSELNLSSLELGDSALYFCASSPGGGAGELFFGEGSRLTVL.